The 13 T cell receptor beta chains below come from one sample, sequenced in a study of control samples from healthy donors and cancer patients. TCRdb's copy holds only in-frame clones and misses some; the assay was immunoSEQ multiplex PCR. The data show about 110,000 clones, approximately 82% seen once. Sequences were obtained from blood. Receptors originate from a man between 18 and 29 years old in good health.

This chain connects TRBV5-1 to TRBJ2-1; D not resolved. CDR3 size: 16 residues. Per germline, CDR1 SGHRS and CDR2 YFSETQ. V was trimmed by 4 bases and J by 3 bases, leaving 17 bases between them. The CDR3 spells CASSPTGSLIYNEQFF. Written as DNA, the CDR3 is TGCGCCAGCAGCCCCACCGGCTCGCTTATCTACAATGAGCAGTTCTTC.

The genes are TRBV21-1 and TRBJ2-4; the table's D call TRBD1 went unverified against the DNA. TRBV21-1 is classified as a pseudogene. The CDR3 is 21 residues long. This CDR3 is CASSKARGWGPEQLAKNIQYF. CDR3 bases: TGTGCCAGCAGCAAAGCGCGCGGTTGGGGGCCCGAACAATTAGCCAAAAACATTCAGTACTTC.

V is TRBV5-4 and J is TRBJ1-2; D perhaps matches TRBD1 (5 bases). This CDR3 comprises 15 residues. Germline CDR1 is SGHNT and CDR2 is YYREEE (reference sequence). Trimming took 3 bases from V and 4 from J, leaving 16 bases between them. The CDR3 nucleotides are TGTGCCAGCAGCTCAAATGGACATCTCGGCTATGGCTACACCTTC. Translating gives CASSSNGHLGYGYTF.

The V and J genes are TRBV18 and TRBJ2-7; D is ambiguous. Between the trimmed V and J ends, which lost 6 bases and 0 bases, there was a span of 15 bases. In germline, CDR1 is KGHSH, CDR2 LQKENI. The CDR3 length is 15 residues. The CDR3 sequence: CASSYDTGLSYEQYF. DNA for the CDR3: TGTGCCAGCTCCTATGACACGGGCCTCTCCTACGAGCAGTACTTC. Full variable domain (rest looked up from reference TRBV18 and TRBJ2-7): NAGVMQNPRHLVRRRGQEARLRCSPMKGHSHVYWYRQLPEEGLKFMVYLQKENIIDESGMPKERFSAEFPKEGPSILRIQQVVRGDSAAYFCASSYDTGLSYEQYFGPGTRLTVT.

This clone was counted a few times. This chain uses TRBV6-5 with TRBJ1-1; D gene unclear. Germline V gene sequence: CDR1 MNHEY, CDR2 SVGAGI. Trimming stripped 6 bases from V and 7 bases from J, with 15 bases between. This CDR3 has 13 amino acids. The CDR3: CASSTAVTLEAFF. DNA of the CDR3: TGTGCCAGCAGCACAGCAGTTACTCTTGAAGCTTTCTTT.

The rearrangement joins TRBV6-5 to TRBJ1-1; 9 bases match TRBD1. The germline V gene has CDR1 MNHEY and CDR2 SVGAGI. The CDR3 covers 15 residues. Trimming at V came to 6 bases and at J to 5 bases, leaving 10 bases not matched to a gene. The chain's CDR3 is CASRGDRVRGTEAFF. The CDR3 bases are TGTGCCAGCAGGGGGGACAGGGTTCGGGGAACTGAAGCTTTCTTT.

The chain has TRBV13 and TRBJ1-6; no clear D. Per germline, CDR1 PRHDT and CDR2 FYEKMQ (reference sequence). The CDR3 covers 14 residues. Trimming took off 6 bases at V and 6 bases at J, with 12 bases between the two ends. The CDR3 DNA reads as TGTGCCAGCAGATCTGAGAGGTTTAATTCACCCCTCCACTTT. It is translated as CASRSERFNSPLHF.

The chain combines TRBV10-2 with TRBJ2-7; D perhaps matches TRBD1 (6 bases). V gave up 6 bases and J gave up 4 bases, with 16 bases separating them. The germline V gene encodes CDR1 WSHSY and CDR2 SAAADI. CDR3 length equals 14 residues. The CDR3 coding sequence is TGCGCCAGCAGCGCAGGGGACGGGCCTTACGAGCAGTACGTC. Its protein is CASSAGDGPYEQYV.

The V call is TRBV10-2, the J call TRBJ1-6; 9 bases match TRBD1. In germline, CDR1 is WSHSY, CDR2 SAAADI. V dropped 6 bases and J dropped 7; count of bases not matched to a gene: 7. This CDR3 comprises 15 residues. CDR3 in amino acids: CASRGAGTGNSPLHF. CDR3 sequence (DNA): TGCGCCAGCAGGGGCGCCGGGACAGGGAATTCACCCCTCCACTTT.

The J gene is TRBJ2-7, the V gene TRBV5-6, with 12 bases fitting TRBD2. The CDR3 spans 16 residues. J lost 4 bases, V lost 0 bases, and 5 bases had no gene match. Germline loops: CDR1 SGHDT, CDR2 YYEEEE. The CDR3 DNA reads as TGTGCCAGCAGCTTGGGCGGGACTAGCGGGCAATACGAGCAGTACTTC. This translates into CASSLGGTSGQYEQYF.

The rearrangement joins TRBV24-1 to TRBJ1-5, with a tentative D call TRBD1 (5 bases). This CDR3 contains 14 residues. CDR1 and CDR2 from the germline V gene are KGHDR and SFDVKD. The V gene lost 5 bases and the J gene lost 7 bases, with 14 bases spanning the gap. The CDR3 protein is CATSGTGWGQPQHF. The CDR3 bases are TGTGCCACCAGTGGTACAGGTTGGGGGCAGCCCCAGCATTTT.

J is TRBJ2-1 and V is TRBV19; 7 bases agree with TRBD1. CDR1 is LNHDA, CDR2 SQIVND, per germline (reference sequence). The V segment lost 5 bases and the J segment 3 bases; nucleotides outside the gene matches: 10. This CDR3 contains 16 residues. CDR3 sequence (DNA): TGTGCCAGTAGTTTCCATACAGGGGCAGGCTACAATGAGCAGTTCTTC. This gives the protein CASSFHTGAGYNEQFF.

This chain uses TRBV27 with TRBJ2-5; D perhaps matches TRBD2 (6 bases). Germline CDR1 and CDR2: MNHEY and SMNVEV (reference sequence). V lost 6 bases and J lost 5, with 16 bases in between. This CDR3 has 14 residues. The CDR3 DNA sequence: TGTGCCAGCAGGCCGGGACTTTTGGGGGAGACCCAGTACTTC. It translates to CASRPGLLGETQYF.